The 31 T cell receptor beta chains below come from one sample, sequenced in a study of T cells in narcolepsy. TCRdb keeps only in-frame clones here, not all; method: immunoSEQ multiplex PCR. In the table there are 34,000 or so clones, 60% to 85% of which are singletons. Input material: memory (CD45RA-) CD4+ T cells from blood. These TCRs come from a human donor in good health.

The rearrangement uses TRBV6-6 and TRBJ2-7, with TRBD1 identical over 7 bases. Germline V gives CDR1 MNHNY, CDR2 SVGAGI (reference sequence). CDR3 length: 13 residues. V was clipped by 7 bases and J by 2 bases; unmatched bases: 5. In DNA, the CDR3 is TGTGCCAGCACCAGGGGGTCAACCTACGAGCAGTACTTC. Its translation is CASTRGSTYEQYF.

Comment on this clone: A read error may account for a junction end that differs from germline. The gene calls are TRBV14 and TRBJ2-5; D gene uncertain. The V gene's germline CDR1 is SGHDN and CDR2 FVKESK. CDR3 length: 12 residues. The CDR3, as DNA: TGTGCCAGCGGCCAGAGAGGAGAGACCCAGTACTTC. Protein sequence: CASGQRGETQYF.

This clone was seen just once. The chain combines TRBV11-2 with TRBJ1-1, with a tentative D call TRBD1 (6 bases). This CDR3 is built from 14 residues. The V end lost 5 bases, the J end lost 0 bases, and 10 bases lay between the germline ends. In germline, CDR1 is SGHAT, CDR2 FQNNGV. The CDR3 DNA is TGTGCCAGCAGCCTACAGGGAATGAACACTGAAGCTTTCTTT. Translated, it gives CASSLQGMNTEAFF.

The chain employs TRBV19 and TRBJ1-5; no firm D call. V lost 7 bases to trimming and J lost 2 bases, with 18 bases between them. The CDR3 is made up of 16 amino acids. Germline V CDR1 and CDR2: LNHDA, SQIVND (reference sequence). CDR3 protein: CASNLGGSTGNQPQHF. The CDR3 bases are TGTGCCAGTAACCTAGGAGGATCGACGGGCAATCAGCCCCAGCATTTT.

In this sample, this clone turned up a few times. The chain is built from TRBV5-1 and TRBJ2-1; 16 nucleotides match TRBD2. The junction had 18 bases not matched to a gene; V was cut back by 1 base and J by 8 bases. The germline CDR1 and CDR2 sequences are SGHRS and YFSETQ. This CDR3 has 21 residues. The CDR3 is CASSLSFGTSGRGGERDEQFF. CDR3 DNA sequence: TGCGCCAGCAGCTTGTCTTTCGGGACTAGCGGGAGGGGAGGAGAGAGGGATGAGCAGTTCTTC.

The chain links TRBV7-9 to TRBJ1-1, with no clear D. The CDR3 contains 12 residues. V lost 6 bases, J lost 6 bases, and 11 bases lay in between. Germline-derived CDR1 and CDR2 are SEHNR and FQNEAQ (reference sequence). The CDR3 sequence is CASSRASAEAFF. DNA for the CDR3: TGTGCCAGCAGTCGGGCGAGCGCTGAAGCTTTCTTT.

The table lists this clone with a few counts. V usage is TRBV7-8 and J usage is TRBJ2-7; D unresolved. Trimming pared 2 bases from V and 3 bases from J, leaving 11 bases between. There are 14 residues in the CDR3. The germline gives CDR1 SGHVS, CDR2 FQNEAQ. The CDR3 loop is CASSLLASNYEQYF. The DNA of the CDR3 is TGTGCCAGCAGCTTATTGGCTTCAAACTACGAGCAGTACTTC.

This clone was counted a few times. The gene calls are TRBV10-3 and TRBJ1-3; 7 bases are a match to TRBD1. This CDR3 is 16 amino acids long. Germline CDR1 and CDR2: ENHRY and SYGVKD. After removal of 7 bases from V and 4 bases from J, the junction contained 13 bases not matched to a gene. The CDR3 loop reads CAITDRGQRNGNTIYF. The CDR3 bases are TGTGCCATCACCGACCGGGGACAGCGAAACGGAAACACCATATATTTT.

The chain links TRBV6-9 to TRBJ1-2; D call uncertain. Germline V gene lookup returns CDR1 MNHGY and CDR2 SVAAGI. This CDR3 is built from 13 residues. Trimming shortened V by 2 bases and J by 2 bases, and 6 bases separated the two germline ends. The CDR3 here is CASSYDGNYGYTF. CDR3 DNA: TGTGCCAGCAGTTATGACGGGAACTATGGCTACACCTTC.

This clone has just a few counts. The chain uses TRBV5-1 and TRBJ1-2, with D perhaps matching TRBD1 (5 bases). Germline CDR1 is SGHRS and CDR2 is YFSETQ. CDR3 length equals 13 residues. V gave up 1 base and J gave up 8 bases, with 12 bases separating them. This CDR3 reads CASSLKGDRGYTF. The CDR3 region has the DNA TGCGCCAGCAGCTTGAAAGGGGATCGCGGCTACACCTTC.

V and J are TRBV5-6 and TRBJ1-2, with 12 bases fitting TRBD1. The CDR3 loop spans 18 amino acids. Germline CDR1 is SGHDT and CDR2 is YYEEEE. The V segment lost 0 bases and the J segment 0 bases; nucleotides outside the gene matches: 6. CDR3 sequence (DNA): TGTGCCAGCAGCTTGGTTGATGGGACAGGGGGCTCTAACTATGGCTACACCTTC. Its protein product is CASSLVDGTGGSNYGYTF.

The rearrangement links TRBV6-5 to TRBJ1-1, with TRBD1 identical over 9 bases. Unmatched junction bases numbered 4, after V lost 5 bases and J lost 6 bases. Germline CDR1 reads MNHEY; CDR2 reads SVGAGI. CDR3 length: 13 amino acids. The CDR3 region has the DNA TGTGCCAGCAGTGGGGGACAGGGCGCTGAAGCTTTCTTT. As protein: CASSGGQGAEAFF.

The genes are TRBV28 and TRBJ1-5; perhaps TRBD1 as D (5 bases). Germline V lookup: CDR1 MDHEN, CDR2 SYDVKM. Trimming removed 9 bases at V and 4 bases at J, with 10 bases between. The length of the CDR3 is 12 residues. The CDR3 DNA follows: TGTGCCAGGTACAGGTGGAATCAGCCCCAGCATTTT. As protein: CARYRWNQPQHF.

The CDR3 loop reads CASSSGLREGLEQFF. DNA of the CDR3: TGTGCCAGCAGCTCCGGGTTGCGGGAGGGCCTTGAGCAGTTCTTC. The rearrangement uses TRBV11-2 and TRBJ2-1; the match to TRBD2 covers 9 bases. Germline CDR1 and CDR2: SGHAT and FQNNGV. CDR3 length: 15 residues. Unmatched junction bases numbered 10, after V lost 4 bases and J lost 9 bases.

The rearrangement links TRBV5-1 to TRBJ2-2, with 7 bases identical to TRBD1. Trimming cost V 4 bases and J 1 base; bases outside gene matches: 4. The CDR3 contains 15 residues. Germline V gene lookup returns CDR1 SGHRS and CDR2 YFSETQ. The CDR3 coding sequence is TGCGCCAGCAGCACCAGACAGGGGAACACCGGGGAGCTGTTTTTT. Amino acid sequence: CASSTRQGNTGELFF.

Here the CDR3 reads CASSSPSGNQYEQYF. In nucleotides, the CDR3 is TGTGCCAGCAGTTCTCCTAGCGGGAATCAGTACGAGCAGTACTTC. The V call is TRBV7-2, the J call TRBJ2-7; 9 positions match TRBD2. In germline, CDR1 is SGHTA, CDR2 FQGNSA. J was trimmed by 4 bases and V by 6 bases; bases with no gene match: 10. This CDR3 has 15 residues.

The V and J genes are TRBV10-1 and TRBJ1-2; D is undetermined. The CDR3 extends over 13 amino acids. V was pared by 5 bases and J by 8 bases, with 15 bases between. The germline V gene has CDR1 WNHNN and CDR2 SYGVQD (reference sequence). In DNA, the CDR3 is TGCGCCAGCAGTATGACACCCTCGGGCGGCTACACCTTC. Translating gives CASSMTPSGGYTF.

CDR3 in amino acids: CATSRVRQGGNQPQHF. The CDR3 DNA is TGTGCCACCAGCCGGGTGAGGCAGGGGGGAAATCAGCCCCAGCATTTT. This chain joins TRBV15 and TRBJ1-5, with 7 bases that match TRBD1. The V gene's germline CDR1 is LNHNV and CDR2 YYDKDF (reference sequence). The V segment lost 5 bases and the J segment 4 bases; nucleotides outside the gene matches: 11. This CDR3 contains 16 residues. The entire variable domain, with the rest obtained from reference TRBV15 and TRBJ1-5, is as follows: DAMVIQNPRYQVTQFGKPVTLSCSQTLNHNVMYWYQQKSSQAPKLLFHYYDKDFNNEADTPDNFQSRRPNTSFCFLDIRSPGLGDTAMYLCATSRVRQGGNQPQHFGDGTRLSIL.

The chain couples TRBV21-1 to TRBJ1-2; TRBD1 was called by the table and not checked on the DNA. TRBV21-1 is a recognized pseudogene. CDR3 size: 15 residues. The CDR3 is CASTDTGTGAYGYTF. CDR3 DNA: TGTGCCAGCACCGATACCGGGACAGGGGCTTATGGCTACACCTTC.

The chain is built from TRBV11-2 and TRBJ1-1; D call uncertain. The germline gives CDR1 SGHAT, CDR2 FQNNGV. The CDR3 has 15 amino acids. The ends were cut back, 2 bases at V and 3 bases at J, with 13 bases in the middle. This CDR3 is CASSLQSRRDTEAFF. CDR3 coding DNA: TGTGCCAGCAGCTTACAATCCCGGCGGGACACTGAAGCTTTCTTT.

The chain employs TRBV5-6 and TRBJ2-1, with 8 bases fitting TRBD2. This CDR3 comprises 12 residues. The germline V gene has CDR1 SGHDT and CDR2 YYEEEE. Unmatched junction bases numbered 9, after V lost 4 bases and J lost 15 bases. This chain's CDR3 is CASSVGTSLVFF. The DNA of the CDR3 is TGTGCCAGCAGCGTAGGGACTAGTTTGGTGTTCTTC.

The gene calls are TRBV5-1 and TRBJ2-1; 9 bases match TRBD2. Looked up from germline, CDR1 is SGHRS and CDR2 is YFSETQ. The CDR3 covers 16 residues. Trimming at V came to 4 bases and at J to 9 bases, leaving 14 bases not matched to a gene. The CDR3 DNA reads as TGCGCCAGCAGCCCCCTCGGGGCGGGAGGGCTGCGTGAGCAGTTCTTC. Encoded protein: CASSPLGAGGLREQFF. Supplemented by reference TRBV5-1 and TRBJ2-1, the full variable domain reads KAGVTQTPRYLIKTRGQQVTLSCSPISGHRSVSWYQQTPGQGLQFLFEYFSETQRNKGNFPGRFSGRQFSNSRSEMNVSTLELGDSALYLCASSPLGAGGLREQFFGPGTRLTVL.

V and J are TRBV29-1 and TRBJ2-7, with 11 bases matching TRBD1. The CDR3 is 13 amino acids. Trimming at V came to 4 bases and at J to 5 bases, leaving 4 bases not matched to a gene. Germline V CDR1 and CDR2: SQVTM, ANQGSEA. The CDR3 sequence is CSVADRGLNEQYF. In DNA form, the CDR3 reads TGCAGCGTTGCGGACAGGGGGCTGAACGAGCAGTACTTC.

This chain uses TRBV29-1 with TRBJ2-3; D gene uncertain. V shed 7 bases and J shed 2 bases, with 13 bases lying between them. Looked up from germline, CDR1 is SQVTM and CDR2 is ANQGSEA. The CDR3 has 13 residues. As DNA, the CDR3 is TGCAGCGGAAAAAGGATGAACACAGATACGCAGTATTTT. It translates to CSGKRMNTDTQYF.

CDR3 DNA: TGTGCCAGCAGTTTAGCGAGCGGAGGAGTATCCAACGAGCAGTACTTC. This codes for CASSLASGGVSNEQYF. The gene calls are TRBV27 and TRBJ2-5; D perhaps matches TRBD2 (5 bases). The DNA end lines up better with TRBJ2-7; the J call may be wrong. There are 16 residues in the CDR3. In germline, CDR1 is MNHEY, CDR2 SMNVEV (reference sequence).

The chain couples TRBV27 to TRBJ2-1, with unresolved D. The V end lost 6 bases, the J end lost 9 bases, and 12 bases lay between the germline ends. CDR1 and CDR2 (germline): MNHEY, SMNVEV (reference sequence). CDR3 size: 12 residues. The CDR3 is CASSWALGEQFF. In DNA, the CDR3 is TGTGCCAGCAGCTGGGCTCTCGGTGAGCAGTTCTTC.

The chain joins TRBV5-1 to TRBJ2-3; a weak D match, TRBD2 (6 bases). The CDR3 runs to 15 residues. CDR1 is SGHRS and CDR2 is YFSETQ in the germline V gene. Trimming left V 1 base short and J 4 bases short, with 13 bases between. The CDR3 sequence: CASSLSAGRSDTQYF. DNA for the CDR3: TGCGCCAGCAGCTTGTCTGCCGGGAGATCAGATACGCAGTATTTT.

The chain is built from TRBV9 and TRBJ1-5; D unclear. From germline, CDR1 is SGDLS and CDR2 YYNGEE. The CDR3 covers 13 residues. Deletions cut 0 bases from V and 6 bases from J, with 7 bases between. The CDR3 spells CASSVGTGQPQHF. The CDR3 coding sequence is TGTGCCAGCAGCGTAGGGACCGGTCAGCCCCAGCATTTT.

CDR3 sequence reads: CASSLARGDTIYF. The CDR3, as DNA: TGCGCCAGCAGCTTGGCCAGGGGGGACACCATATATTTT. V usage is TRBV5-1 and J usage is TRBJ1-3, with 7 nucleotides matching TRBD1. The CDR3 sequence is 13 residues long. The V gene's germline CDR1 is SGHRS and CDR2 YFSETQ. V lost 0 bases to trimming and J lost 8 bases; unmatched junction nucleotides: 2.

In its sample, this clone was seen a few times. The genes are TRBV7-7 and TRBJ2-5; no firm D call. The CDR3 loop spans 13 amino acids. Germline V gives CDR1 SSHAT, CDR2 FNYEAQ (reference sequence). V lost 1 base and J lost 5, with 8 bases in between. CDR3 sequence reads: CASSLGFRETQYF. The CDR3 DNA reads as TGTGCCAGCAGCTTAGGTTTTCGGGAGACCCAGTACTTC. Looking up the rest from reference TRBV7-7 and TRBJ2-5 gives the full variable domain: GAGVSQSPRYKVTKRGQDVTLRCDPISSHATLYWYQQALGQGPEFLTYFNYEAQPDKSGLPSDRFSAERPEGSISTLTIQRTEQRDSAMYRCASSLGFRETQYFGPGTRLLVL.

V usage is TRBV10-3 and J usage is TRBJ2-2; D remains ambiguous. Germline V gene sequence: CDR1 ENHRY, CDR2 SYGVKD. V was shortened by 11 bases and J by 2 bases, with 15 bases between the two germline ends. The CDR3 is 14 residues long. The CDR3 here is CASRHPFNTGELFF. CDR3 sequence (DNA): TGTGCCTCGCGACACCCTTTCAACACCGGGGAGCTGTTTTTT.